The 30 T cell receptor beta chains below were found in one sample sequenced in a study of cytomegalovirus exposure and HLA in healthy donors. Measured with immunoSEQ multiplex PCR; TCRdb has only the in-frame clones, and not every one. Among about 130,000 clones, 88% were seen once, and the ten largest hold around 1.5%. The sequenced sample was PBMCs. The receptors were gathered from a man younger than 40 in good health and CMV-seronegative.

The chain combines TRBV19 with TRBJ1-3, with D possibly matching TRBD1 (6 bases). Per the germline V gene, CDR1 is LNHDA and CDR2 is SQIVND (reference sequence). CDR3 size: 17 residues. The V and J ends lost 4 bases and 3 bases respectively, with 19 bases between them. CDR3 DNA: TGTGCCAGTAGTAAGACCCAAAACAGGGCCGTTGGAAACACCATATATTTT. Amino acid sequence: CASSKTQNRAVGNTIYF.

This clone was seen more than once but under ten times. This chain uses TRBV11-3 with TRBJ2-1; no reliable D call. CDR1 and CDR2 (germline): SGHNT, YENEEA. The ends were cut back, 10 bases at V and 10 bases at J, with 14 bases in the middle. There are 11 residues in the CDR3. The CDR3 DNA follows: TGTGCCACCTGGCACAATGTAGAGCAGTTCTTC. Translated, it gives CATWHNVEQFF.

CDR3 bases: TGTGCCAGCAGCTTCCTCCGAGATTACAATGAGCAGTTCTTC. This translates into CASSFLRDYNEQFF. The V gene is TRBV11-2, the J gene TRBJ2-1; D gene ambiguous. Trimming removed 3 bases at V and 4 bases at J, with 10 bases between. The CDR3 is 14 residues long. In germline, CDR1 is SGHAT, CDR2 FQNNGV.

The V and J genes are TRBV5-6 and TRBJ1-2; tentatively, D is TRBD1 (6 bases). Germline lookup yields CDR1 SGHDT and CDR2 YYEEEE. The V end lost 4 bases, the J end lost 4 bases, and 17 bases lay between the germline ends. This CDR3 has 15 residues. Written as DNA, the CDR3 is TGTGCCAGCAGCGCGGTCCGGGACACACGCTATGGCTACACCTTC. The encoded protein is CASSAVRDTRYGYTF.

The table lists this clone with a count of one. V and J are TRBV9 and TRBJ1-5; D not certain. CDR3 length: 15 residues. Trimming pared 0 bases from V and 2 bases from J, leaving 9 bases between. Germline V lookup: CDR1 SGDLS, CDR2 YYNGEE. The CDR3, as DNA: TGTGCCAGCAGCGTAGGCGGGGATCGCAATCAGCCCCAGCATTTT. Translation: CASSVGGDRNQPQHF.

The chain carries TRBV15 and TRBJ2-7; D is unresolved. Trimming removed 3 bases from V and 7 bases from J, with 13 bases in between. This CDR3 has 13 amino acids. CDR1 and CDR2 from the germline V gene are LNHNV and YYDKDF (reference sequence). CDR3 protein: CATSSYPLREQYF. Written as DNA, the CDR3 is TGTGCCACCAGCAGCTACCCCCTACGAGAGCAGTACTTC.

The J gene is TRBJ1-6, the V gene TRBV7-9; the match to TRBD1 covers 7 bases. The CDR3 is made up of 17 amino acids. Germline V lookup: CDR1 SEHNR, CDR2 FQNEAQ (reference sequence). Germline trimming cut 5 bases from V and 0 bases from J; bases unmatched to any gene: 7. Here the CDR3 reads CASSLDRASSYNSPLHF. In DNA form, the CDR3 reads TGTGCCAGCAGCCTCGACAGGGCGAGCTCCTATAATTCACCCCTCCACTTT.

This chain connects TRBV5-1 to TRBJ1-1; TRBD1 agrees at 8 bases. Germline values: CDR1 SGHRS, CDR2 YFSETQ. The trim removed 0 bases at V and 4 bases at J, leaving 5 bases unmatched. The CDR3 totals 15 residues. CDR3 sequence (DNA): TGCGCCAGCAGCTTGGAGGACAGGGCCGGCACTGAAGCTTTCTTT. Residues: CASSLEDRAGTEAFF.

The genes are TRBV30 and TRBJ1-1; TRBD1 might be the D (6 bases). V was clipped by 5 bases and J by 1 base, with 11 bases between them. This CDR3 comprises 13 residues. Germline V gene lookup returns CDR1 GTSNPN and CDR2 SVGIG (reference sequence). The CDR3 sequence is CAWERQANTEAFF. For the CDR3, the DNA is TGTGCCTGGGAAAGACAGGCGAACACTGAAGCTTTCTTT. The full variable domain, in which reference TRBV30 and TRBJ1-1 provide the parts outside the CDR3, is SQTIHQWPATLVQPVGSPLSLECTVEGTSNPNLYWYRQAAGRGLQLLFYSVGIGQISSEVPQNLSASRPQDRQFILSSKKLLLSDSGFYLCAWERQANTEAFFGQGTRLTVV.

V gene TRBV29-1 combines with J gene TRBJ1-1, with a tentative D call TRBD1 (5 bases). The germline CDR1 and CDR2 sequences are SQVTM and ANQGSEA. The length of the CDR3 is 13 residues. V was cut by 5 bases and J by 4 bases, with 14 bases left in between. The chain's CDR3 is CSVNWGSLTEAFF. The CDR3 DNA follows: TGCAGCGTTAATTGGGGCAGTCTCACTGAAGCTTTCTTT.

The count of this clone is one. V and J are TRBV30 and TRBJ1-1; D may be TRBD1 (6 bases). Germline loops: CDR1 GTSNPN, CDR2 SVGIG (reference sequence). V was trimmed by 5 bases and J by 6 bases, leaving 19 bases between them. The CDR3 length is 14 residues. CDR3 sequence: CAWCSNTGIAEAFF. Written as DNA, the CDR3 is TGTGCCTGGTGTTCCAATACAGGGATAGCTGAAGCTTTCTTT.

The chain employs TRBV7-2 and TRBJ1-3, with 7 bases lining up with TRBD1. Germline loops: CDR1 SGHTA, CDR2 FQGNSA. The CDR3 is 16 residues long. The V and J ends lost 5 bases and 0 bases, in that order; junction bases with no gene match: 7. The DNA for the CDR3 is TGTGCCAGCAGCCCGCGACAGGGCTTCTCTGGAAACACCATATATTTT. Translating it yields CASSPRQGFSGNTIYF.

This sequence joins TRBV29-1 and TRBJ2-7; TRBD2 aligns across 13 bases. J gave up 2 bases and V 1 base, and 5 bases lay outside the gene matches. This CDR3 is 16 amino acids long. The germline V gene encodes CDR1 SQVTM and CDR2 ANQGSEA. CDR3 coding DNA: TGCAGCGTTGAAGGTCGTGGACTAGCGGGGGCCTACGAGCAGTACTTC. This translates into CSVEGRGLAGAYEQYF.

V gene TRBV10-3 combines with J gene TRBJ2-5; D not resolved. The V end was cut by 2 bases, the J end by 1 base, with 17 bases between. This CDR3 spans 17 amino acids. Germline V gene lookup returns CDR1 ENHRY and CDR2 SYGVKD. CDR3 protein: CAISEIYPSLTQETQYF. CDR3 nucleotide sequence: TGTGCCATCAGTGAGATCTATCCTTCGCTAACCCAAGAGACCCAGTACTTC.

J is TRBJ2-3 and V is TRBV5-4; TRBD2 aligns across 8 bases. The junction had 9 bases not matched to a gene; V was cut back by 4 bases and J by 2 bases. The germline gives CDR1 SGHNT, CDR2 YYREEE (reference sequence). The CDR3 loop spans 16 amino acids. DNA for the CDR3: TGTGCCAGCAGCCCGGGGGGGGGCGGAGCCACAGATACGCAGTATTTT. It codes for CASSPGGGGATDTQYF.

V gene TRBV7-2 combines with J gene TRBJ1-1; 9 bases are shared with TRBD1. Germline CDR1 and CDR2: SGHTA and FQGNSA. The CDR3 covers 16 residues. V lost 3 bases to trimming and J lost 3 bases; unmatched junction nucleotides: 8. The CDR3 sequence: CASSLPGTGRDTEAFF. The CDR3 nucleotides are TGTGCCAGCAGCTTGCCCGGGACAGGGAGAGACACTGAAGCTTTCTTT.

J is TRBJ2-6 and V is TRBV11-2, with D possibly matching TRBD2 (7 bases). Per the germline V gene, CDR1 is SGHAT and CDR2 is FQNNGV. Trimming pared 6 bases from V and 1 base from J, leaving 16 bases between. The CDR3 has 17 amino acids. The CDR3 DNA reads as TGTGCCAGCAGAGGTGTACGGGGGGCTTCTGGGGCCAACGTCCTGACTTTC. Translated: CASRGVRGASGANVLTF.

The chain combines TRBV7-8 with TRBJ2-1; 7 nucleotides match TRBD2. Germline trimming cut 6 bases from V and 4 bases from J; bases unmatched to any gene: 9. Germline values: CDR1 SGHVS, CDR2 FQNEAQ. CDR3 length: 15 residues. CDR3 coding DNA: TGTGCCAGCAGTGACCCCGGACTAGGGTACAATGAGCAGTTCTTC. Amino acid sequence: CASSDPGLGYNEQFF. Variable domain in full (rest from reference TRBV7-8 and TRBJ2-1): GAGVSQSPRYKVAKRGQDVALRCDPISGHVSLFWYQQALGQGPEFLTYFQNEAQLDKSGLPSDRFFAERPEGSVSTLKIQRTQQEDSAVYLCASSDPGLGYNEQFFGPGTRLTVL.

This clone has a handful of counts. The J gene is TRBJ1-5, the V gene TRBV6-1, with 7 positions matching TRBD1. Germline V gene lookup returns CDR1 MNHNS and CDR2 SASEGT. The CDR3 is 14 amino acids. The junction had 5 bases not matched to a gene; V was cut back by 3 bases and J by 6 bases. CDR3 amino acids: CASSEPTGAQPQHF. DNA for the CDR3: TGTGCCAGCAGTGAGCCCACAGGGGCTCAGCCCCAGCATTTT.

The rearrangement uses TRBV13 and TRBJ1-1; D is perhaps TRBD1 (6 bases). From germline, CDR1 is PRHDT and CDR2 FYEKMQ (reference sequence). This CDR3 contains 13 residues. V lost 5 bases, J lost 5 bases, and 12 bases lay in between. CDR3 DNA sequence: TGTGCCAGCAGCCGACAGGTGGGAACTGAAGCTTTCTTT. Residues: CASSRQVGTEAFF.

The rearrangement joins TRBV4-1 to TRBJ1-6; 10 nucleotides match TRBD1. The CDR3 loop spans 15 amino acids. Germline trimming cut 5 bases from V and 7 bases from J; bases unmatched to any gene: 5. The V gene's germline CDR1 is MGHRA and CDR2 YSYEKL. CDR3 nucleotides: TGCGCCAGCAGCACCCGACAGGGGGCCAATTCACCCCTCCACTTT. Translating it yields CASSTRQGANSPLHF.

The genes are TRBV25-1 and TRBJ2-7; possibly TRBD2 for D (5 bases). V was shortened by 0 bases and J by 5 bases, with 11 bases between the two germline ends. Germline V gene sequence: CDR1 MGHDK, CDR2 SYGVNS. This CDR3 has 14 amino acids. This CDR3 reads CASSEYSLADEQYF. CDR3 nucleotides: TGTGCCAGCAGTGAATATAGCCTAGCCGACGAGCAGTACTTC.

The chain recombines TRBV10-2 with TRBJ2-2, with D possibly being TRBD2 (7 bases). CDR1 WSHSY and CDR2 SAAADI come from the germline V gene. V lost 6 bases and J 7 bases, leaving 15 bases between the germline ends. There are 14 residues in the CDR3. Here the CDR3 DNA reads TGCGCCAGCAGACCTTCAGGGGAGGGCGGGGAGCTGTTTTTT. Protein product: CASRPSGEGGELFF.

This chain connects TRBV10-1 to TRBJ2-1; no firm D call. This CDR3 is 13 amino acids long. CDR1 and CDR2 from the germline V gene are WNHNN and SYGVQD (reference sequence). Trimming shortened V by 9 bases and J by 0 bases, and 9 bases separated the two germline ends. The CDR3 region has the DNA TGCGCCAGTAATAGGAGCTCCTACAATGAGCAGTTCTTC. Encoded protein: CASNRSSYNEQFF.

CDR3 in amino acids: CASSLAPEGGLHEQYF. The CDR3 coding sequence is TGTGCCAGCAGCTTAGCCCCGGAGGGCGGGCTGCACGAGCAGTACTTC. The V call is TRBV7-6, the J call TRBJ2-7; perhaps TRBD2 as D (6 bases). The V gene's germline CDR1 is SGHVS and CDR2 FNYEAQ. This CDR3 has 16 amino acids. V was clipped by 0 bases and J by 5 bases, with 17 bases between them.

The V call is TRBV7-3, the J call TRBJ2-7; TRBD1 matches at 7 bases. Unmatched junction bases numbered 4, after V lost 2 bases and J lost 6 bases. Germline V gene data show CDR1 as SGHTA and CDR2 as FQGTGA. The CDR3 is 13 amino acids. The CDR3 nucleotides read TGTGCCAGCAGCTTAGACAGGGCTGCCGAGCAGTACTTC. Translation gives CASSLDRAAEQYF.

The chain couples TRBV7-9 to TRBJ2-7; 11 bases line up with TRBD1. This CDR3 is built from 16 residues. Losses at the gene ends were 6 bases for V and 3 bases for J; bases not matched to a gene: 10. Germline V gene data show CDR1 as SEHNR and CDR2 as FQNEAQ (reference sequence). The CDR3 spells CASSQTGTGGYYEQYF. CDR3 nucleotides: TGTGCCAGCAGTCAAACCGGGACAGGGGGGTACTACGAGCAGTACTTC.

The chain's CDR3 is CASRPNRREGPGPQHF. The CDR3 DNA reads as TGTGCCAGTAGGCCCAATCGTCGGGAGGGGCCAGGGCCCCAGCATTTT. This chain uses TRBV19 with TRBJ1-5; a weak D match, TRBD1 (5 bases). Trimming took 6 bases from V and 9 from J, leaving 24 bases between them. Germline V gene data show CDR1 as LNHDA and CDR2 as SQIVND (reference sequence). The length of the CDR3 is 16 residues.

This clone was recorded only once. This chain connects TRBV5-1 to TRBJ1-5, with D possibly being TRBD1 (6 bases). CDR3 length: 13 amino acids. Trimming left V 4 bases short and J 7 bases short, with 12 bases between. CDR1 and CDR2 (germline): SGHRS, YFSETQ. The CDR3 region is CASSRDTDQPQHF. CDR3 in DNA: TGCGCCAGCAGCAGGGACACAGACCAGCCCCAGCATTTT.

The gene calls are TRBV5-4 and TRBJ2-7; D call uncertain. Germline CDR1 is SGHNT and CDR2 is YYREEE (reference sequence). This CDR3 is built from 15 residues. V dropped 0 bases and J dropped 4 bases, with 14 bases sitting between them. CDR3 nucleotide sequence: TGTGCCAGCAGCTTGGGATCGGCCGAACTATACGAGCAGTACTTC. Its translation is CASSLGSAELYEQYF.